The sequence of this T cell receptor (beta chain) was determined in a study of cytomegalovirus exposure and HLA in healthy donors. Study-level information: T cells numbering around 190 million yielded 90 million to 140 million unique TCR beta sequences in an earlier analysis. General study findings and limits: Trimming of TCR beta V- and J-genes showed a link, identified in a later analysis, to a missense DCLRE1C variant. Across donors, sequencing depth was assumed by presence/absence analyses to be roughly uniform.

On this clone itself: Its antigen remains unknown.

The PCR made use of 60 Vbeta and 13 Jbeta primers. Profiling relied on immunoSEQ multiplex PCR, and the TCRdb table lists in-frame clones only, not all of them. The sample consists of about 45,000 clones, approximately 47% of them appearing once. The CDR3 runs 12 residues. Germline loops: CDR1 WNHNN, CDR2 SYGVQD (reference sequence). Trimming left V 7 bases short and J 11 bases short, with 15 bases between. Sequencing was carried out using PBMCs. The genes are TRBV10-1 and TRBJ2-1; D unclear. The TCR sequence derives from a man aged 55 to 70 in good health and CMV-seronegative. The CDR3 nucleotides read TGCGCCAGCATTGCCAGTTTCGTACAGCAGTTCTTC. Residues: CASIASFVQQFF.